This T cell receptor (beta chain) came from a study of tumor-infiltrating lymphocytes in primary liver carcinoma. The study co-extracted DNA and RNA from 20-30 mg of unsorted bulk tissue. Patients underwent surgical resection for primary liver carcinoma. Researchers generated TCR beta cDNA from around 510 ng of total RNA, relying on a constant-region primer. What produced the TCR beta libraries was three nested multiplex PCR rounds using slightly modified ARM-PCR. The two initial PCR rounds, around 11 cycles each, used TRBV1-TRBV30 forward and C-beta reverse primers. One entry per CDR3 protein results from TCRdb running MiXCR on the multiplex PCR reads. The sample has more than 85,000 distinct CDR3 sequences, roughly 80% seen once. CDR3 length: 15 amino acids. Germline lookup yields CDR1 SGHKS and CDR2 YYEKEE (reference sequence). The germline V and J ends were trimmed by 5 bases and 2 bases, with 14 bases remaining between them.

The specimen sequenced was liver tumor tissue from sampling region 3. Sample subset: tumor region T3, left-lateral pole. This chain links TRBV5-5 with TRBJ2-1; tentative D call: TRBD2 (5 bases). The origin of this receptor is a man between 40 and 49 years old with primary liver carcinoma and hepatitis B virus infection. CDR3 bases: TGTGCCAGCAGTCGAAGCGGACCTCCCTACAATGAGCAGTTCTTC. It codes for CASSRSGPPYNEQFF.